These 7 T cell receptor beta chains came from one sample sequenced in a study of blood T cell repertoires in COVID-19. Clones were sequenced by immunoSEQ multiplex PCR, and TCRdb holds only the in-frame ones, with some missing. The table lists more than 75,000 clones, roughly four fifths of them singletons. The sample was peripheral blood. These receptor sequences come from a human donor in a cohort sampled during active COVID-19.

This sequence joins TRBV2 and TRBJ1-2, with 7 nucleotides matching TRBD1. CDR1 is SNHLY, CDR2 FYNNEI, per germline. The V gene end was trimmed by 11 bases and the J gene end by 2 bases; junction bases not matched to a gene: 11. The CDR3 has 14 amino acids. The CDR3 sequence: CAGIGTVGNYGYTF. In DNA form, the CDR3 reads TGTGCCGGAATCGGGACAGTAGGGAACTATGGCTACACCTTC.

The genes are TRBV2 and TRBJ2-3; TRBD2 might be the D (5 bases). The V gene's germline CDR1 is SNHLY and CDR2 FYNNEI. This CDR3 is built from 15 residues. Between the trimmed V and J ends, which lost 4 bases and 5 bases, there was a span of 16 bases. The CDR3 coding sequence is TGTGCCAGCAGTGTCGGGGTAGCGCGACAAGATACGCAGTATTTT. Protein: CASSVGVARQDTQYF.

This chain connects TRBV5-4 to TRBJ2-1; 11 positions match TRBD2. This CDR3 region has 14 residues. V trimming: 4 bases; J trimming: 9 bases; junction bases outside the gene matches: 6. Germline-derived CDR1 and CDR2 are SGHNT and YYREEE (reference sequence). The CDR3 here is CASSQGLAAGEQFF. The CDR3 DNA reads TGTGCCAGCAGCCAGGGACTAGCGGCGGGTGAGCAGTTCTTC. The entire variable domain, with the rest obtained from reference TRBV5-4 and TRBJ2-1, is as follows: ETGVTQSPTHLIKTRGQQVTLRCSSQSGHNTVSWYQQALGQGPQFIFQYYREEENGRGNFPPRFSGLQFPNYSSELNVNALELDDSALYLCASSQGLAAGEQFFGPGTRLTVL.

This rearrangement joins TRBV7-2 to TRBJ2-3; 8 nucleotides match TRBD2. Germline V lookup: CDR1 SGHTA, CDR2 FQGNSA. V dropped 1 base and J dropped 3; count of bases not matched to a gene: 9. The CDR3 sequence is 17 residues long. CDR3 sequence: CASSLGPPGLGTDTQYF. The CDR3 DNA reads as TGTGCCAGCAGCTTAGGCCCCCCGGGACTAGGGACAGATACGCAGTATTTT.

The chain has TRBV28 and TRBJ1-2; 11 bases are a match to TRBD1. The CDR3 covers 18 residues. The trim removed 6 bases at V and 4 bases at J, leaving 16 bases unmatched. Germline assignment: CDR1 MDHEN and CDR2 SYDVKM. CDR3 sequence (DNA): TGTGCCAGCAGGGCATCCGGGACAGGGGGTATAGGTGGCTATGGCTACACCTTC. Protein product: CASRASGTGGIGGYGYTF.

This clone appeared a few times. The chain recombines TRBV4-2 with TRBJ2-2; a weak D match, TRBD2 (5 bases). CDR3 length equals 13 residues. The V and J ends lost 0 bases and 11 bases respectively, with 10 bases between them. Germline CDR1 reads LGHNA; CDR2 reads YNFKEQ. CDR3: CASSQDSRGELFF. The CDR3 DNA reads as TGTGCCAGCAGCCAAGATTCTCGGGGAGAGCTGTTTTTT.

The chain is built from TRBV20-1 and TRBJ2-1; perhaps TRBD2 as D (7 bases). Trimming left V 3 bases short and J 4 bases short, with 19 bases between. This CDR3 is 16 amino acids long. Germline V gene lookup returns CDR1 DFQATT and CDR2 SNEGSKA (reference sequence). DNA of the CDR3: TGCAGTGCTAGTCGTTCGGCGGGGGCCCCATACAATGAGCAGTTCTTC. Translated, it gives CSASRSAGAPYNEQFF.